This T cell receptor beta chain derives from a study of T cells in Graves' hyperthyroidism and ophthalmopathy. RNA transcripts were the template for amplifying TCR beta CDR3 regions. Carried out on the TCR CDR3, a first-round RT-PCR used the HTBI primer set. TCRdb reanalysed the multiplex PCR reads using MiXCR and keeps one entry per CDR3 protein. This sample has roughly 500,000 distinct CDR3 sequences; 22% occur once, and the top ten carry 45% to 55%. There are 16 residues in the CDR3. Germline values: CDR1 SGDLS, CDR2 YYNGEE. Trimming took off 3 bases at V and 3 bases at J, with 18 bases between the two ends. The sample holds a few counts of this clonotype.

The chain joins TRBV9 to TRBJ1-1; D perhaps matches TRBD1 (5 bases). Sequenced material: blood. The TCR was taken from a woman in her seventies with Graves' ophthalmopathy. CDR3 nucleotides: TGTGCCAGCAGCGCCCCGATGGCAGGGCTGTACACTGAAGCTTTCTTT. Residues: CASSAPMAGLYTEAFF.